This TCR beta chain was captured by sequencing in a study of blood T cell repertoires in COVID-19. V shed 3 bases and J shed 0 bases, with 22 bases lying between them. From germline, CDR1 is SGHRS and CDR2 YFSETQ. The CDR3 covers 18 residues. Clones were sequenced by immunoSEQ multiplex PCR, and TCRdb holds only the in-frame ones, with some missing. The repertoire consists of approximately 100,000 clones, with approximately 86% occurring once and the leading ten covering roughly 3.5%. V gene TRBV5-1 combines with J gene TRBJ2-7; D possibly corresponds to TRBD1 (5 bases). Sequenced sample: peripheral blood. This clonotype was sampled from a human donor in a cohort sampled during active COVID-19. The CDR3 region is CASSSPAGSASFSYEQYF. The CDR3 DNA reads TGCGCCAGCAGCTCCCCCGCAGGGTCAGCCTCTTTCTCCTACGAGCAGTACTTC.